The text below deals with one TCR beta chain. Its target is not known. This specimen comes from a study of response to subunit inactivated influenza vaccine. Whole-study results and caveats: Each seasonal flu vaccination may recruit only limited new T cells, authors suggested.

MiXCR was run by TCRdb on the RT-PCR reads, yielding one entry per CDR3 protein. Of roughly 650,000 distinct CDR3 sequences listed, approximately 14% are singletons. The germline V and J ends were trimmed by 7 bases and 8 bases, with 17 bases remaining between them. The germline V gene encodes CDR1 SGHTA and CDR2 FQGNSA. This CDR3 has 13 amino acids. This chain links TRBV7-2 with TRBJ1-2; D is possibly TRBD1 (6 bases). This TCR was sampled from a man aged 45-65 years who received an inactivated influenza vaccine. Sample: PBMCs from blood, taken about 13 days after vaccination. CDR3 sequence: CASTPDSIGGYTF. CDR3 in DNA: TGTGCCAGCACTCCGGACAGTATAGGCGGCTACACCTTC. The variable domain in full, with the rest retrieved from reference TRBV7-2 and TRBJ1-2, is GAGVSQSPSNKVTEKGKDVELRCDPISGHTALYWYRQSLGQGLEFLIYFQGNSAPDKSGLPSDRFSAERTGGSVSTLTIQRTQQEDSAVYLCASTPDSIGGYTFGSGTRLTVV.